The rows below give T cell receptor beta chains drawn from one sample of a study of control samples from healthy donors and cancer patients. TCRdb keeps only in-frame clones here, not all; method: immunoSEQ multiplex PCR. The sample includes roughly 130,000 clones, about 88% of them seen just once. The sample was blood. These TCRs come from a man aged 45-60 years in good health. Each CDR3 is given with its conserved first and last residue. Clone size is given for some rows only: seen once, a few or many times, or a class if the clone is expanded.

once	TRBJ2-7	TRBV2	CASSPGQGAYEQYF
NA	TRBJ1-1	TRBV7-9	CASSLRQGSITEAFF
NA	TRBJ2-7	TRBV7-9	CASSLDPTGTYEQYF
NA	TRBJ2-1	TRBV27	CASGRAGEQDNEQFF
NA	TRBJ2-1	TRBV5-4	CASTLAGGSSYNEQFF
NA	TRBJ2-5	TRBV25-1	CASSAVARETQYF
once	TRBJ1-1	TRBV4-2	CASSQVSPNTEAFF
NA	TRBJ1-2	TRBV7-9	CASSLGGNNYGYTF
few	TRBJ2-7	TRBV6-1	CASSDANRDNTYEQYF
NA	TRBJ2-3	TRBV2	CASSLAGVTDTQYF
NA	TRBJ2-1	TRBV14	CASSPRTSGGYNEQFF
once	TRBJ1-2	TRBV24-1	CATSPGRNYGYTF
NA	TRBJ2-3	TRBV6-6	CASRLDGTDTQYF
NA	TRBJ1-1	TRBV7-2	CASSFEVRTEAFF
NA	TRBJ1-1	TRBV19	CASPDPFGNTEAFF
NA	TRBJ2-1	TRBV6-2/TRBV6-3	CASSSKADEQFF
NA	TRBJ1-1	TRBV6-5	CASSYSRGSTNTEAFF
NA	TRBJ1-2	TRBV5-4	CASTHGGANYGYTF
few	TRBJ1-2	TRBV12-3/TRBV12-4	CASSGSMSNGYTF
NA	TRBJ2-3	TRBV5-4	CASSFLGSDTQYF
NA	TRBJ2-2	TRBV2	CASSGNTGELFF
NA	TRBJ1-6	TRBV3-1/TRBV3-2	CASSQVGNSPLHF
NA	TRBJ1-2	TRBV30	CAWSVLGRGVGYTF
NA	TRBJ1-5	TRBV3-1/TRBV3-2	CASSQGYSNQPQHF
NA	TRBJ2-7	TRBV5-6	CASSLKQILYEQYF
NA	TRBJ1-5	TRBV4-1	CASSQSPVTGGNQPQHF
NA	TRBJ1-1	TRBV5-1	CASSLARGGRTEAFF
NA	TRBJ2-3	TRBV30	CAWSEGSSTDTQYF